This is a list of T cell receptor beta chains from one sample in a study of blood T cell repertoires in COVID-19. The method was immunoSEQ multiplex PCR; TCRdb's version includes in-frame clones alone and lacks a portion of them. The table has about 83,000 clones, about 82% seen once. The sequencing sample was made of peripheral blood. Every receptor here comes from a woman over 75 in a cohort sampled during active or convalescent COVID-19. Both conserved end residues are part of each CDR3.

V | CDR3
TRBV29-1 | CSGDRGSNSEAFF
TRBV7-8 | CASSLDREAGELFF
TRBV18 | CASSPGLNTDTQYF
TRBV12-5 | CASGLLNRDSDGYTF
TRBV14 | CASSQLSGRATGELFF
TRBV28 | CASSGGGGNYGYTF
TRBV3-1/TRBV3-2 | CASSQASGSGNTIYF
TRBV9 | CASSVSTGGTGELFF
TRBV5-1 | CASSPEGGGSGSYNEQFF
TRBV5-4 | CASSPLGLAGSRDEQYF
TRBV2 | CASSKTGSYEQYF
TRBV7-6 | CASSLIARDRVSGELFF